This entry is about one TCR beta chain. Antigen: not known. This entry belongs to a study of siplizumab effects on memory and regulatory T cells. Clones were read by immunoSEQ multiplex PCR, and TCRdb kept only the in-frame ones, dropping some. Among 6,000 to 8,500 clones listed, about 40% were seen once. Kept together in coculture, the mixed lymphocyte reaction cells spent 6 days at 37°C. The study's findings and limits: Naive T cell populations appeared to exhibit greater diversity than memory cells and appeared to be major alloresponse contributors. Sequences below about 10^-5 frequency were poorly captured, and few alloreactive clones mapped to unstimulated subsets.

J lost 4 bases, V lost 4 bases, and 10 bases had no gene match. This CDR3 spans 16 amino acids. CDR1 SGDLS and CDR2 YYNGEE come from the germline V gene. The source material was CFSE-low (dividing) CD8+ T cells sorted from an allogeneic mixed lymphocyte reaction. The TCR sequence derives from a human donor in good health; the cells came from an allogeneic mixed lymphocyte reaction. J is TRBJ2-7 and V is TRBV9, with 11 bases lining up with TRBD2. CDR3: CASSIHGGTSGYEQYF. CDR3 sequence (DNA): TGTGCCAGCAGCATACACGGAGGGACTAGCGGTTACGAGCAGTACTTC.